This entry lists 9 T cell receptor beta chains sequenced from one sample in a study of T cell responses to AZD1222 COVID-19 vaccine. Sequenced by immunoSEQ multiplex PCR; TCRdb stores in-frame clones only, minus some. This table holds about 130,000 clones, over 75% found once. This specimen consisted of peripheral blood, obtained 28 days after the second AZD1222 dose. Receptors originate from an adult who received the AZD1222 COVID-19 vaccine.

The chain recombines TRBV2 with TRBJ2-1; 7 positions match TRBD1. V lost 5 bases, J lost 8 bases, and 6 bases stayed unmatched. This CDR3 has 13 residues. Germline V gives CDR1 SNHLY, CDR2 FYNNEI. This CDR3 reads CASSRDRADEQFF. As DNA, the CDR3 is TGTGCCAGCAGTAGAGACAGGGCGGATGAGCAGTTCTTC.

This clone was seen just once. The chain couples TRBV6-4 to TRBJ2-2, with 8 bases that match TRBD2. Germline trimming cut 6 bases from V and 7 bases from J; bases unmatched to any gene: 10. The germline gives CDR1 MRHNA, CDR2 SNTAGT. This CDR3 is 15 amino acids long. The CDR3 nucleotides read TGTGCCAGCAGGCCGGAAGCGGGAGCCTTCGGGGAGCTGTTTTTT. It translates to CASRPEAGAFGELFF.

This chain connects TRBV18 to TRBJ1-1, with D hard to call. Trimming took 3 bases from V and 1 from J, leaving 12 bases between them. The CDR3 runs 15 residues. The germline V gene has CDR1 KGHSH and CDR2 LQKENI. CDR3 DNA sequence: TGTGCCAGCTCACCGGCCGGGGTAGGGAACACTGAAGCTTTCTTT. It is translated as CASSPAGVGNTEAFF. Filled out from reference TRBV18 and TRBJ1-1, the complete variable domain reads NAGVMQNPRHLVRRRGQEARLRCSPMKGHSHVYWYRQLPEEGLKFMVYLQKENIIDESGMPKERFSAEFPKEGPSILRIQQVVRGDSAAYFCASSPAGVGNTEAFFGQGTRLTVV.

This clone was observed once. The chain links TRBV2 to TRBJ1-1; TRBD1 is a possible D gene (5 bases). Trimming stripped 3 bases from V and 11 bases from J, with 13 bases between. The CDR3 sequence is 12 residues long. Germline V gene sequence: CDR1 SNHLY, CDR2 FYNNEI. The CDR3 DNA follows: TGTGCCAGCAGTGATTTTCTTTCAGGGGCTTTCTTT. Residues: CASSDFLSGAFF.

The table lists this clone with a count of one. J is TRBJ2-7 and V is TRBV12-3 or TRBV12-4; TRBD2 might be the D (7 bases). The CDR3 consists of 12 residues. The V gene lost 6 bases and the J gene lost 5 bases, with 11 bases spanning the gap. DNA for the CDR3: TGTGCCAGCAGCCGAGGGGGGGACGAGCAGTACTTC. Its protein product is CASSRGGDEQYF.

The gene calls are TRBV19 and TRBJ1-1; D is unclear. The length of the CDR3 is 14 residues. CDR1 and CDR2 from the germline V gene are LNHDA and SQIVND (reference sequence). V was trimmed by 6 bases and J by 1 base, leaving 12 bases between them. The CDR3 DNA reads TGTGCCAGTAGGGAAGGACGGACGAACACTGAAGCTTTCTTT. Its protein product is CASREGRTNTEAFF.

CDR3 residues: CASSERGRGTEAFF. CDR3 nucleotides: TGTGCCAGCAGTGAAAGGGGGCGGGGGACTGAAGCTTTCTTT. The chain joins TRBV2 to TRBJ1-1; TRBD1 matches at 7 bases. The germline V gene has CDR1 SNHLY and CDR2 FYNNEI. The CDR3 spans 14 residues. Trimming at V came to 2 bases and at J to 5 bases, leaving 5 bases not matched to a gene.

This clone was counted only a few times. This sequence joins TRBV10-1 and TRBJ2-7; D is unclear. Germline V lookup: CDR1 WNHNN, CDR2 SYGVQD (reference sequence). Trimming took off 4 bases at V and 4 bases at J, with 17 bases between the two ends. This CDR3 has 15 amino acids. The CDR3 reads CASSGGTRAEYEQYF. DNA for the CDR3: TGCGCCAGCAGTGGTGGCACCAGAGCCGAATACGAGCAGTACTTC.

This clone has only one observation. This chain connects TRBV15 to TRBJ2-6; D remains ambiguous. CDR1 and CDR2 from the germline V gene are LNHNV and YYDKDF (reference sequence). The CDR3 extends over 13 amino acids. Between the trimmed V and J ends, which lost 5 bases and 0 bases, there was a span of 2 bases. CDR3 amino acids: CATSFSGANVLTF. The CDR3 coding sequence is TGTGCCACCAGCTTCTCTGGGGCCAACGTCCTGACTTTC.